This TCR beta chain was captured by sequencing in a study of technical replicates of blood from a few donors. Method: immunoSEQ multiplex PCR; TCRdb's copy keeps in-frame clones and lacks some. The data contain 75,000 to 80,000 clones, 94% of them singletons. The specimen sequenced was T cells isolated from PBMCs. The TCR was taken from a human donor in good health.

CDR3 region: CASSLPGQGARGEAFF. The DNA for the CDR3 is TGTGCCAGCAGTCTGCCGGGACAGGGGGCGCGAGGTGAAGCTTTCTTT. The rearrangement links TRBV7-2 to TRBJ1-1, with 12 nucleotides matching TRBD1. Looked up from germline, CDR1 is SGHTA and CDR2 is FQGNSA. This CDR3 has 16 residues. V lost 6 bases, J lost 7 bases, and 12 bases stayed unmatched.